What follows describes a single TCR beta chain. The antigen is not known. The same CDR3 is also encoded by other DNA sequences in this sample. The CDR3 is 11 amino acids. V lost 3 bases, J lost 5 bases, and 4 bases lay in between. The entry originates in a study of T cell responses to AZD1222 COVID-19 vaccine. Study-wide points: The repertoires were collected only after the peak T cell response.

Measured with immunoSEQ multiplex PCR; TCRdb has only the in-frame clones, and not every one. Of roughly 140,000 clones in the sample, more than 75% are singletons; the top ten hold roughly 5%. The material was peripheral blood, obtained on day 0 of AZD1222 vaccination. The receptor was derived from an adult in good health. The chain combines TRBV12-3 or TRBV12-4 with TRBJ2-5; D remains unclear. This CDR3 is CASSLEETQYF. CDR3 sequence (DNA): TGTGCCAGCAGTTTGGAGGAGACCCAGTACTTC.